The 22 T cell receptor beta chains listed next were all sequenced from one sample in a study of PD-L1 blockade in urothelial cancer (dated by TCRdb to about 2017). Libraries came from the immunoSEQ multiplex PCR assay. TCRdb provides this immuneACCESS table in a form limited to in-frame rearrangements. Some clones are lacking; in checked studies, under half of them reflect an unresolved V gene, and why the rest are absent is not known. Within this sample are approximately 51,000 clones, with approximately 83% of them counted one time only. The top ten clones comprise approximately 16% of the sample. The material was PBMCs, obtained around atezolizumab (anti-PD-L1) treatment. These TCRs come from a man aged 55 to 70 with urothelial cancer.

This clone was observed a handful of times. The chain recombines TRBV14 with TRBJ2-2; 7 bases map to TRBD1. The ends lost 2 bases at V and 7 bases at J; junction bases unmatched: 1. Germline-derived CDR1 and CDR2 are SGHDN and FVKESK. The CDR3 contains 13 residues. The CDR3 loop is CASSQQGVGELFF. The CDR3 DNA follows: TGTGCCAGCAGCCAACAGGGGGTCGGGGAGCTGTTTTTT.

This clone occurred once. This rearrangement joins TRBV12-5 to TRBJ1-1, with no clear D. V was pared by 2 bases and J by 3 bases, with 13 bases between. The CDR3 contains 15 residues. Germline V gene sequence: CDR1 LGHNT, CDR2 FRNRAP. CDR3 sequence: CASGLWSPGDTEAFF. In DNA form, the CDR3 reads TGTGCTAGTGGTTTGTGGTCCCCGGGAGACACTGAAGCTTTCTTT.

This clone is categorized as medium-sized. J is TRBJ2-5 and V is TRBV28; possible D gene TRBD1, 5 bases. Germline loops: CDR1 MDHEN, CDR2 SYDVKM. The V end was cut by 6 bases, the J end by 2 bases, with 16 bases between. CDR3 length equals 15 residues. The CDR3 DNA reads TGTGCCAGCAGCCCAGGGTTAACAGTACAAGAGACCCAGTACTTC. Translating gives CASSPGLTVQETQYF.

This CDR3 reads CASSVDGGTEAFF. For the CDR3, the DNA is TGCGCCAGCAGTGTTGACGGCGGGACTGAAGCTTTCTTT. The chain combines TRBV10-2 with TRBJ1-1; D gene unclear. The germline gives CDR1 WSHSY, CDR2 SAAADI. V was pared by 4 bases and J by 5 bases, with 11 bases between. The CDR3 has 13 amino acids.

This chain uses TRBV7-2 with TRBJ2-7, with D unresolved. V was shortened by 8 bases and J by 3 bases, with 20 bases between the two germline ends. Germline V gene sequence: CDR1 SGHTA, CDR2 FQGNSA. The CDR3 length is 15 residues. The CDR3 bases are TGTGCCAGCGCCGCGAGGCCTTCAAGAAACTACGAGCAGTACTTC. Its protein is CASAARPSRNYEQYF.

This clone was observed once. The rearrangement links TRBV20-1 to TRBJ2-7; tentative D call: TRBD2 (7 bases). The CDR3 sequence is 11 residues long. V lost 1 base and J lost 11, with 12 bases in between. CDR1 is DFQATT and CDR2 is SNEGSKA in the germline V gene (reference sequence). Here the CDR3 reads CSARVGGPKYF. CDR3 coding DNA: TGCAGTGCTAGAGTCGGGGGGCCGAAGTACTTC.

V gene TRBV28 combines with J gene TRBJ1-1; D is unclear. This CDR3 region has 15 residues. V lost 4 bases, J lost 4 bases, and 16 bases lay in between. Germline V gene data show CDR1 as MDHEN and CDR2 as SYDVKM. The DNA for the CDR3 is TGTGCCAGCAGTTCCTTCGGCTCGGAGATCACTGAAGCTTTCTTT. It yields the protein CASSSFGSEITEAFF.

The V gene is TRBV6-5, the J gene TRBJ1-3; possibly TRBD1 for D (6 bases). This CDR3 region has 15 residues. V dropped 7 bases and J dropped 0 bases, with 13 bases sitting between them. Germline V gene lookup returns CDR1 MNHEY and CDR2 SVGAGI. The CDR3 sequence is CASTTDSSSGNTIYF. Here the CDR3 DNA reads TGTGCCAGCACCACGGACAGCAGCTCTGGAAACACCATATATTTT.

The CDR3 region has the DNA TGCGCCAGCAGCCAAGCCTTCTGGACAGGGGGTTCCTACGAGCAGTACTTC. Its translation is CASSQAFWTGGSYEQYF. The chain recombines TRBV4-1 with TRBJ2-7, with 10 bases identical to TRBD1. CDR1 and CDR2 from the germline V gene are MGHRA and YSYEKL. This CDR3 spans 17 amino acids. V gave up 1 base and J gave up 1 base; unmatched junction bases: 7.

The DNA for the CDR3 is TGTGCCAGCAGCCTAGGGGCAGGGGGCAATTCACCCCTCCACTTT. Amino acids: CASSLGAGGNSPLHF. The genes are TRBV5-6 and TRBJ1-6, with 8 positions matching TRBD1. J lost 7 bases, V lost 4 bases, and 7 bases had no gene match. The CDR3 loop spans 15 amino acids. Germline-derived CDR1 and CDR2 are SGHDT and YYEEEE.

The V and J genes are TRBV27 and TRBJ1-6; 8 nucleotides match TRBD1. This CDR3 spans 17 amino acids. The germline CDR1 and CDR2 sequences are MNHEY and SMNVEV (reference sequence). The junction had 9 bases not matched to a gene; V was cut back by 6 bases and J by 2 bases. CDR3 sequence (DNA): TGTGCCAGCAGACGCTTACAGGGGGGGACCTATAATTCACCCCTCCACTTT. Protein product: CASRRLQGGTYNSPLHF.

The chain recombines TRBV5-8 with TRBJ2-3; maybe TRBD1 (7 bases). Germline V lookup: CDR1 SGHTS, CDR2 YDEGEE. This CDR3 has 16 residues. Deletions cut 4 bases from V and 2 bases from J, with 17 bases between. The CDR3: CASSPGDRFYTDTQYF. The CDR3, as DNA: TGTGCCAGCAGCCCGGGGGACAGATTTTACACAGATACGCAGTATTTT. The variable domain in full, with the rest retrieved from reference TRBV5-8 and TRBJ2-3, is EAGVTQSPTHLIKTRGQQATLRCSPISGHTSVYWYQQALGLGLQFLLWYDEGEERNRGNFPPRFSGRQFPNYSSELNVNALELEDSALYLCASSPGDRFYTDTQYFGPGTRLTVL.

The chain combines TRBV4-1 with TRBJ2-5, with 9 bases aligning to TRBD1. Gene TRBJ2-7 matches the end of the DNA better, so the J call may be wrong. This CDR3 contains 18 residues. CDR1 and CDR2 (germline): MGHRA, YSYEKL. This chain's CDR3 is CASSQDRGQGKGLDEQYF. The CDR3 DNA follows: TGCGCCAGCAGCCAAGACCGGGGACAGGGTAAGGGTCTAGACGAGCAGTACTTC.

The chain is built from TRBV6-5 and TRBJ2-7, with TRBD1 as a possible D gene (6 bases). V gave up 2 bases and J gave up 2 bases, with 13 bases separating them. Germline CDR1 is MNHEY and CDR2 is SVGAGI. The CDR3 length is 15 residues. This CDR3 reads CASSYTPTGPYEQYF. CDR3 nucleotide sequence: TGTGCCAGCAGTTACACCCCCACAGGGCCCTACGAGCAGTACTTC.

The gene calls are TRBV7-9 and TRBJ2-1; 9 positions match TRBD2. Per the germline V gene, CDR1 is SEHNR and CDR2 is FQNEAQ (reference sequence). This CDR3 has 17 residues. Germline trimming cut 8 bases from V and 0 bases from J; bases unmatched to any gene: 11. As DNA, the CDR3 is TGTGCCAGCTTGCCGACTAGCGGAATTAGCTCCTACAATGAGCAGTTCTTC. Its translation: CASLPTSGISSYNEQFF.

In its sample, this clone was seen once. CDR3 amino acids: CASSLTGTNYGYTF. In DNA form, the CDR3 reads TGTGCCAGCAGCCTGACAGGGACTAACTATGGCTACACCTTC. The chain is built from TRBV7-3 and TRBJ1-2, with 7 bases that match TRBD1. V lost 5 bases, J lost 0 bases, and 3 bases stayed unmatched. Germline V gene sequence: CDR1 SGHTA, CDR2 FQGTGA. The CDR3 contains 14 residues.

The DNA of the CDR3 is TGTGCCAGTAGTTCCGTGGGGGCTGACGGAAACACCATATATTTT. Encoded protein: CASSSVGADGNTIYF. The chain recombines TRBV19 with TRBJ1-3; a possible D gene is TRBD1 (6 bases). The germline V and J ends were trimmed by 5 bases and 4 bases, with 15 bases remaining between them. Germline V gene lookup returns CDR1 LNHDA and CDR2 SQIVND (reference sequence). The CDR3 sequence is 15 residues long.

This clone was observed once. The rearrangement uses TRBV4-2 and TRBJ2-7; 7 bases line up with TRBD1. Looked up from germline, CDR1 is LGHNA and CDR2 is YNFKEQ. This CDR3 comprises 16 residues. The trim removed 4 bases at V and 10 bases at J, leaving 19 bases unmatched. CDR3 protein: CASSPTGQRVEGEQYF. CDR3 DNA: TGTGCCAGCAGCCCGACGGGACAGAGAGTCGAAGGTGAACAGTACTTC.

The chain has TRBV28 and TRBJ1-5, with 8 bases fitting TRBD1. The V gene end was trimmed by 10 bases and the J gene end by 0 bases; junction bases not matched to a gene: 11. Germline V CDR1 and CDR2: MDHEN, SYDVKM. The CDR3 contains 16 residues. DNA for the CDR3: TGTGCCATCCTCGGGACAGGAGAACCTAGCAATCAGCCCCAGCATTTT. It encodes CAILGTGEPSNQPQHF. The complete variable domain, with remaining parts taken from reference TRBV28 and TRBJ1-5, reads DVKVTQSSRYLVKRTGEKVFLECVQDMDHENMFWYRQDPGLGLRLIYFSYDVKMKEKGDIPEGYSVSREKKERFSLILESASTNQTSMYLCAILGTGEPSNQPQHFGDGTRLSIL.

CDR3 in amino acids: CASRTTGRAGTDTQYF. Written as DNA, the CDR3 is TGTGCCAGCAGAACGACCGGGAGGGCGGGGACAGATACGCAGTATTTT. The chain carries TRBV6-6 and TRBJ2-3; 8 nucleotides match TRBD2. CDR1 and CDR2 from the germline V gene are MNHNY and SVGAGI (reference sequence). Trimming cost V 6 bases and J 3 bases; bases outside gene matches: 11. The length of the CDR3 is 16 residues.

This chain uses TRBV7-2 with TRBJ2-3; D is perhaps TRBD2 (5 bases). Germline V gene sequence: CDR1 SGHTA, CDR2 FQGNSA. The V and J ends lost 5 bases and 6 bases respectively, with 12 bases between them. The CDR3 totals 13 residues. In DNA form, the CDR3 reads TGTGCCAGCAGCCGCCGGACGGGGGATACGCAGTATTTT. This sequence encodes CASSRRTGDTQYF.

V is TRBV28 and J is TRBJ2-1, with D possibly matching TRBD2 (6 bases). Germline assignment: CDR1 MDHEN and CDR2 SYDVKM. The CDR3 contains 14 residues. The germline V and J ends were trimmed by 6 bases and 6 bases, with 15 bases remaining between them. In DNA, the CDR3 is TGTGCCAGCAGATTTAGCGGAAGGTTCAATGAGCAGTTCTTC. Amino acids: CASRFSGRFNEQFF.